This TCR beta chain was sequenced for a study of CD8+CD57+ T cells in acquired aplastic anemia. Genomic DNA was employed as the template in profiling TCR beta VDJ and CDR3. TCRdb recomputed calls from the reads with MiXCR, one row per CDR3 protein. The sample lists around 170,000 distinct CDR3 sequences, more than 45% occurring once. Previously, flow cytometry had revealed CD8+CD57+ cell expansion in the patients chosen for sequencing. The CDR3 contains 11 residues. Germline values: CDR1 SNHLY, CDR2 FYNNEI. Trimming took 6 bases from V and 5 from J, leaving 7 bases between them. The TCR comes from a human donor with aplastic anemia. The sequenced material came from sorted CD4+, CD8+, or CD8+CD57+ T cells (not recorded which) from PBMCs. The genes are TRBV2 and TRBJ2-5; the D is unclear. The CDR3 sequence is CASRAPETQYF. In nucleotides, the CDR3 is TGTGCCAGCAGAGCCCCGGAGACCCAGTACTTC.